Listed here are 2 T cell receptor beta chains from one sample, sequenced in a study of T cells in localized non-small cell lung cancer. Using immunoSEQ multiplex PCR, the repertoire was profiled, and TCRdb retains in-frame clones only, with some absent. The data contain roughly 72,000 clones, 86% of them seen just once; the ten biggest clones take up roughly 22%. Sequences were derived from peripheral blood, sampled before any cancer treatment. The source of these receptors is a male donor aged 60 or over with stage III squamous cell lung carcinoma.

V and J are TRBV19 and TRBJ2-1; no clear D gene. The CDR3 has 15 amino acids. V lost 5 bases and J lost 5, with 16 bases in between. Germline V lookup: CDR1 LNHDA, CDR2 SQIVND (reference sequence). The CDR3 DNA follows: TGTGCCAGTAGTCCTCGGCATCGGCTGAACAATGAGCAGTTCTTC. It encodes CASSPRHRLNNEQFF.

This chain uses TRBV11-3 with TRBJ2-1; TRBD2 is a possible D gene (7 bases). The V end was cut by 1 base, the J end by 10 bases, with 11 bases between. The CDR3 consists of 13 residues. Germline loops: CDR1 SGHNT, CDR2 YENEEA. The CDR3 DNA reads as TGTGCCAGCAGCTTAGGAGGGAGGGGGGAGCAGTTCTTC. It is translated as CASSLGGRGEQFF.